These 27 T cell receptor beta chains share one sample of origin, sequenced in a study of T cell repertoires in cytomegalovirus infection. Their specific antigens are unknown. Via MiXCR, TCRdb re-called the reads, giving one row per CDR3 protein. Of 45,000 to 75,000 distinct CDR3 sequences listed, about a third are singletons. The specimen sequenced was PBMCs, sequenced either directly or after in vitro stimulation (not recorded which). The receptors were gathered from a human donor in good health (CMV status not recorded). Some clones in this sample may be carry-over from other donors' samples.

This clonotype has only a few counts. The chain couples TRBV7-6 to TRBJ1-4; unclear D gene. The V end lost 2 bases, the J end lost 6 bases, and 10 bases lay between the germline ends. This CDR3 is 14 amino acids long. The germline gives CDR1 SGHVS, CDR2 FNYEAQ. CDR3 in DNA: TGTGCCAGCAGCTTATACCGCACGGATGAAAAACTGTTTTTT. Protein: CASSLYRTDEKLFF.

This clonotype was detected only once. CDR3 sequence (DNA): TGTGCCAGCAGCTTAGGGAGCGCTAATGAGCAGTTCTTC. Translated: CASSLGSANEQFF. The rearrangement joins TRBV11-3 to TRBJ2-1, with no clear D. Looked up from germline, CDR1 is SGHNT and CDR2 is YENEEA. V lost 1 base and J lost 7, with 8 bases in between. The CDR3 consists of 13 residues.

This clonotype was detected many times. The chain combines TRBV20-1 with TRBJ2-3; no reliable D call. Germline V gene sequence: CDR1 DFQATT, CDR2 SNEGSKA (reference sequence). There are 15 residues in the CDR3. Trimming removed 0 bases at V and 6 bases at J, with 16 bases between. The CDR3 here is CSARDRMGSRDTQYF. The CDR3 coding sequence is TGCAGTGCTAGAGATAGGATGGGAAGCAGGGATACGCAGTATTTT.

The table lists this clonotype with a few counts. The gene calls are TRBV4-3 and TRBJ2-7, with TRBD1 matching 7 bases. With V trimmed by 1 base and J by 3 bases, 6 bases remained unmatched. The CDR3 sequence is 15 residues long. CDR1 and CDR2 (germline): LGHNA, YSLEER. CDR3 bases: TGCGCCAGCAGCCAAGGTAGACAGGGCAGCTACGAGCAGTACTTC. This gives the protein CASSQGRQGSYEQYF.

The sample holds a few counts of this clonotype. The chain couples TRBV5-4 to TRBJ2-1, with D perhaps TRBD2 (5 bases). From germline, CDR1 is SGHNT and CDR2 YYREEE (reference sequence). The CDR3 contains 19 residues. V gave up 4 bases and J gave up 0 bases, with 23 bases separating them. CDR3 in amino acids: CASSTRASRPVSSYNEQFF. The DNA of the CDR3 is TGTGCCAGCAGCACGAGGGCTTCTCGGCCCGTCAGCTCCTACAATGAGCAGTTCTTC.

The chain links TRBV19 to TRBJ2-2; 7 nucleotides match TRBD2. The length of the CDR3 is 15 residues. Germline lookup yields CDR1 LNHDA and CDR2 SQIVND (reference sequence). The J segment lost 4 bases and the V segment lost 7 bases, leaving 9 bases of the junction unmatched. This chain's CDR3 is CASTGASGRTGELFF. As DNA, the CDR3 is TGTGCCAGTACTGGAGCTAGCGGTCGCACCGGGGAGCTGTTTTTT.

The chain recombines TRBV12-3 or TRBV12-4 with TRBJ2-1; D is possibly TRBD2 (5 bases). The CDR3 has 11 amino acids. The CDR3 loop reads CAVGSYNEQFF. The CDR3 coding sequence is TGTGCTGTGGGGAGTTACAATGAGCAGTTCTTC.

The chain combines TRBV2 with TRBJ2-7; a possible D gene is TRBD1 (6 bases). This CDR3 contains 14 residues. V gave up 7 bases and J gave up 0 bases, with 13 bases separating them. CDR1 SNHLY and CDR2 FYNNEI come from the germline V gene. This chain's CDR3 is CASTPGQFSYEQYF. CDR3 sequence (DNA): TGTGCCAGCACGCCAGGACAGTTCTCCTACGAGCAGTACTTC.

This clonotype was detected only once. The chain is built from TRBV19 and TRBJ1-2, with a possible D match to TRBD1 (6 bases). The CDR3 has 15 amino acids. V was shortened by 6 bases and J by 2 bases, with 16 bases between the two germline ends. Germline lookup yields CDR1 LNHDA and CDR2 SQIVND (reference sequence). As DNA, the CDR3 is TGTGCCAGTAGCCCCTCTCCGACAGGAAACTATGGCTACACCTTC. Protein product: CASSPSPTGNYGYTF.

The chain recombines TRBV7-2 with TRBJ2-1, with D perhaps TRBD2 (6 bases). The germline V gene has CDR1 SGHTA and CDR2 FQGNSA. This CDR3 comprises 13 residues. V was clipped by 10 bases and J by 4 bases, with 14 bases between them. The CDR3 DNA sequence: TGTGCCATCTCCACGGGGAGGTACAATGAGCAGTTCTTC. Translated: CAISTGRYNEQFF.

The rearrangement joins TRBV6-2 or TRBV6-3 to TRBJ2-7; TRBD2 is a possible D gene (6 bases). Trimming stripped 6 bases from V and 0 bases from J, with 12 bases between. The germline V gene encodes CDR1 MNHEY and CDR2 SVGEGT. The CDR3 spans 14 residues. CDR3 protein: CASREAGRSYEQYF. In DNA form, the CDR3 reads TGTGCCAGCAGGGAGGCGGGACGCTCCTACGAGCAGTACTTC.

In nucleotides, the CDR3 is TGTGCCAGCAGAAAGGGGACCGTGGAGACCCAGTACTTC. This gives the protein CASRKGTVETQYF. The chain couples TRBV11-2 to TRBJ2-5; D might be TRBD1 or TRBD2, each matching 5 bases. CDR3 size: 13 residues. The germline V gene has CDR1 SGHAT and CDR2 FQNNGV. V shed 6 bases and J shed 5 bases, with 13 bases lying between them.

This chain connects TRBV6-6 to TRBJ2-2; D gene ambiguous. Trimming took off 0 bases at V and 4 bases at J, with 9 bases between the two ends. Per germline, CDR1 MNHNY and CDR2 SVGAGI (reference sequence). There are 15 residues in the CDR3. CDR3 residues: CASSYSIGGTGELFF. As DNA, the CDR3 is TGTGCCAGCAGTTACTCGATCGGCGGCACCGGGGAGCTGTTTTTT.

The chain couples TRBV27 to TRBJ2-3, with TRBD1 identical over 9 bases. V lost 0 bases to trimming and J lost 4 bases; unmatched junction nucleotides: 2. Germline V lookup: CDR1 MNHEY, CDR2 SMNVEV (reference sequence). The CDR3 has 15 residues. The CDR3, as DNA: TGTGCCAGCAGTTTATCGGGACAGGGACCAGATACGCAGTATTTT. Translating it yields CASSLSGQGPDTQYF.

A few counts support this clonotype. The chain joins TRBV7-2 to TRBJ2-6; 7 bases fit TRBD1. The V segment lost 5 bases and the J segment 0 bases; nucleotides outside the gene matches: 7. The germline CDR1 and CDR2 sequences are SGHTA and FQGNSA. The CDR3 contains 17 residues. The CDR3 DNA follows: TGTGCCAGCAGCAAAACCGGGACAGTCTCTGGGGCCAACGTCCTGACTTTC. Encoded protein: CASSKTGTVSGANVLTF.

In this sample, this clonotype turned up a few times. The rearrangement joins TRBV12-3 or TRBV12-4 to TRBJ2-1, with TRBD2 matching 8 bases. V lost 8 bases and J lost 3; bases outside the gene matches: 9. The CDR3 runs 15 residues. The CDR3 DNA reads TGTGCCAGCTCGGGGGGGGGTCCCTTCTACAATGAGCAGTTCTTC. Amino acid sequence: CASSGGGPFYNEQFF.

This clonotype turned up a few times. The chain is built from TRBV10-1 and TRBJ2-5; 9 bases line up with TRBD2. V dropped 6 bases and J dropped 1; count of bases not matched to a gene: 3. The germline gives CDR1 WNHNN, CDR2 SYGVQD (reference sequence). This CDR3 spans 14 amino acids. The CDR3 DNA sequence: TGCGCCAGCAGAGGAGCGGGGGGCCAAGAGACCCAGTACTTC. Its translation is CASRGAGGQETQYF.

The chain is built from TRBV5-1 and TRBJ2-1, with 14 bases that match TRBD2. V shed 4 bases and J 8 bases; nucleotides not matched to a gene: 8. Germline V lookup: CDR1 SGHRS, CDR2 YFSETQ. The CDR3 runs to 16 residues. The CDR3 bases are TGCGCCAGCAGCGCTCGACTAGCGGGAGGGCTGGATGAGCAGTTCTTC. The encoded protein is CASSARLAGGLDEQFF.

This chain uses TRBV2 with TRBJ2-3; D gene unclear. The CDR3 runs 13 residues. Germline V CDR1 and CDR2: SNHLY, FYNNEI. V lost 6 bases to trimming and J lost 4 bases, with 11 bases between them. CDR3 DNA: TGTGCCAGCAGCCCATATTGGTCAGATACGCAGTATTTT. Protein product: CASSPYWSDTQYF.

This clonotype was observed a handful of times. The CDR3 protein is CAISAGLGYTF. The CDR3 DNA reads as TGTGCCATCAGTGCAGGTCTTGGCTACACCTTC. This rearrangement joins TRBV10-3 to TRBJ1-2; D remains ambiguous. Germline lookup yields CDR1 ENHRY and CDR2 SYGVKD. The V and J ends lost 4 bases and 7 bases respectively, with 7 bases between them. CDR3 size: 11 residues.

This clonotype was observed a few times. The chain employs TRBV6-2 or TRBV6-3 and TRBJ2-3, with D perhaps TRBD2 (6 bases). Germline V gene lookup returns CDR1 MNHEY and CDR2 SVGEGT. The CDR3 length is 15 residues. The V end lost 2 bases, the J end lost 0 bases, and 9 bases lay between the germline ends. The CDR3 loop is CASSYQRASTDTQYF. The CDR3 DNA reads TGTGCCAGCAGTTACCAGCGGGCTAGCACAGATACGCAGTATTTT.

The gene calls are TRBV6-1 and TRBJ2-3; D uncertain. CDR3 length: 12 amino acids. The germline V gene has CDR1 MNHNS and CDR2 SASEGT. The germline V and J ends were trimmed by 5 bases and 4 bases, with 7 bases remaining between them. The CDR3 loop is CASSNTADTQYF. The CDR3, as DNA: TGTGCCAGCAGTAACACGGCAGATACGCAGTATTTT.

This rearrangement joins TRBV6-2 or TRBV6-3 to TRBJ2-1; D is possibly TRBD2 (6 bases). CDR3 length equals 15 residues. With 6 bases removed from V and 2 bases from J, the gap between germline ends came to 14 bases. CDR1 MNHEY and CDR2 SVGEGT come from the germline V gene. The CDR3 is CASSVGTGAYNEQFF. The CDR3 region has the DNA TGTGCCAGCAGCGTAGGGACGGGAGCCTACAATGAGCAGTTCTTC.

The genes are TRBV6-2 or TRBV6-3 and TRBJ2-7, with D perhaps TRBD1 or TRBD2 (6 bases each). The V end was cut by 5 bases, the J end by 9 bases, with 17 bases between. The CDR3 has 13 residues. Germline CDR1 MNHEY, CDR2 SVGEGT. CDR3 coding DNA: TGTGCCAGCAGTCACGGGGGCCTACGAGGGCAGTACTTC. It yields the protein CASSHGGLRGQYF.

This clonotype was counted only a few times. This chain links TRBV7-2 with TRBJ2-1; TRBD1 is a possible D gene (7 bases). Per the germline V gene, CDR1 is SGHTA and CDR2 is FQGNSA. Between the trimmed V and J ends, which lost 2 bases and 9 bases, there was a span of 20 bases. This CDR3 region has 16 residues. The CDR3 region has the DNA TGTGCCAGCAGCTTATGGGGGGACAGTTTGATCGGTGAGCAGTTCTTC. Translation gives CASSLWGDSLIGEQFF.

In its sample, this clonotype was seen many times. This chain joins TRBV7-2 and TRBJ2-1, with 9 nucleotides matching TRBD1. Losses at the gene ends were 3 bases for V and 9 bases for J; bases not matched to a gene: 12. Germline loops: CDR1 SGHTA, CDR2 FQGNSA. The CDR3 runs to 16 residues. CDR3 loop: CASSFGGDRAIFEQFF. The CDR3 DNA is TGTGCCAGCAGCTTCGGAGGGGACAGGGCCATCTTTGAGCAGTTCTTC.

The chain uses TRBV4-3 and TRBJ2-7; D is unclear. CDR3 size: 14 residues. V lost 0 bases, J lost 4 bases, and 10 bases lay in between. Germline V gene lookup returns CDR1 LGHNA and CDR2 YSLEER. The CDR3 nucleotides read TGCGCCAGCAGCCAAGATTCGGGTGGATACGAGCAGTACTTC. Translating it yields CASSQDSGGYEQYF.